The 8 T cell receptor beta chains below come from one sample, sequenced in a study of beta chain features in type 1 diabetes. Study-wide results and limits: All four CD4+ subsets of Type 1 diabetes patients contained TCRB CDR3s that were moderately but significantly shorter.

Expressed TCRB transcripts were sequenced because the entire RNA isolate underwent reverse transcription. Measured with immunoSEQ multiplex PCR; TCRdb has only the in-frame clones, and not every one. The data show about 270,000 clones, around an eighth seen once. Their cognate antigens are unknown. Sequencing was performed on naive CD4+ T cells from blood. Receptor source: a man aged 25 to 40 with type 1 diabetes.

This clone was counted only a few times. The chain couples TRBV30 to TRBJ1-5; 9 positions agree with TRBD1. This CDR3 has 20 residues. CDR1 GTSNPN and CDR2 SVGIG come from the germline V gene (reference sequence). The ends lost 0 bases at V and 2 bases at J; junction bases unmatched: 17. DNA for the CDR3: TGTGCCTGGAGTGTAGCCCAGCCCGAACGGACAGGGGAAGGCAATCAGCCCCAGCATTTT. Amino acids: CAWSVAQPERTGEGNQPQHF.

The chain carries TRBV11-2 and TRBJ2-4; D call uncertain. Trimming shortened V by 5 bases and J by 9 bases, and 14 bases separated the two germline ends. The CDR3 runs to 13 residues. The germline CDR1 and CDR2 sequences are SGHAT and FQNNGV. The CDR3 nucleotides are TGTGCCAGCAGCATCGAGGAGCGTGGCATTCAGTACTTC. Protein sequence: CASSIEERGIQYF.

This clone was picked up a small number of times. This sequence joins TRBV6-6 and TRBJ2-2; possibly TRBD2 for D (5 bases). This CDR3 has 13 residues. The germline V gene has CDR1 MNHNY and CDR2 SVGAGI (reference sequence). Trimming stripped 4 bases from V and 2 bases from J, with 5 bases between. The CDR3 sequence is CASSSGNTGELFF. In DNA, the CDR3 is TGTGCCAGCAGTTCGGGAAACACCGGGGAGCTGTTTTTT.

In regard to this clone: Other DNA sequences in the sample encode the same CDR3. Written as DNA, the CDR3 is TGTGCCAGCTCAACGACAGGAGACACTGAAGCTTTCTTT. As protein: CASSTTGDTEAFF. The chain joins TRBV18 to TRBJ1-1; D is possibly TRBD1 (6 bases). The V end was cut by 5 bases, the J end by 3 bases, with 10 bases between. Germline loops: CDR1 KGHSH, CDR2 LQKENI. The CDR3 is made up of 13 amino acids.

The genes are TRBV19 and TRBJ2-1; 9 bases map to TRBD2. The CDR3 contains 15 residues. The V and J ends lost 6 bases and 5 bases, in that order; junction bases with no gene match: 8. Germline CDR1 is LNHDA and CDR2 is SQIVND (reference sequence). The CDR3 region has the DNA TGTGCCAGTAGACTCTGGACTAGCGAAAACAATGAGCAGTTCTTC. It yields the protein CASRLWTSENNEQFF.

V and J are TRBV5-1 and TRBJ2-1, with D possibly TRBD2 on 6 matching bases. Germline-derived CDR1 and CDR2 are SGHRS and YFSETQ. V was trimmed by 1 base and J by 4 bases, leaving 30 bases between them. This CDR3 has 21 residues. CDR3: CASSLPLDRKRAWEDYNEQFF. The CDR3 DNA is TGCGCCAGCAGCTTGCCGCTAGATAGGAAGAGGGCGTGGGAGGATTACAATGAGCAGTTCTTC.

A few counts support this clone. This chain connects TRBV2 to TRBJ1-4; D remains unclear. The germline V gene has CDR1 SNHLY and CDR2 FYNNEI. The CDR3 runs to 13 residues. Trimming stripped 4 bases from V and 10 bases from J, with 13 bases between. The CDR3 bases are TGTGCCAGCAGTGTTCCTCATTCGGGAAAACTGTTTTTT. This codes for CASSVPHSGKLFF. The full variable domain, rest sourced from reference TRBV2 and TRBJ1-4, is EPEVTQTPSHQVTQMGQEVILRCVPISNHLYFYWYRQILGQKVEFLVSFYNNEISEKSEIFDDQFSVERPDGSNFTLKIRSTKLEDSAMYFCASSVPHSGKLFFGSGTQLSVL.

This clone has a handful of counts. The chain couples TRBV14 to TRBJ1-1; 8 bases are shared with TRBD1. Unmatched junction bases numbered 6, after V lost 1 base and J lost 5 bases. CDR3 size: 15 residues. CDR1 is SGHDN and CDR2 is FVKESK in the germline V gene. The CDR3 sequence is CASSQVDRVKTEAFF. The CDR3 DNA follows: TGTGCCAGCAGCCAAGTGGACAGGGTAAAAACTGAAGCTTTCTTT. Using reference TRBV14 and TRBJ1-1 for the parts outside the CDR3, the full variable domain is EAGVTQFPSHSVIEKGQTVTLRCDPISGHDNLYWYRRVMGKEIKFLLHFVKESKQDESGMPNNRFLAERTGGTYSTLKVQPAELEDSGVYFCASSQVDRVKTEAFFGQGTRLTVV.